The next 20 T cell receptor beta chains were all read from a single sample in a study of blood T cell repertoires in COVID-19. Assay used: immunoSEQ multiplex PCR; TCRdb lists only in-frame clones, some missing. The sample holds about 130,000 clones, roughly 85% seen once. The sequenced sample consisted of peripheral blood. The receptor source for this set is an elderly man with active or convalescent COVID-19.

This sequence joins TRBV5-1 and TRBJ1-2, with a possible D match to TRBD1 (5 bases). The CDR3 runs 14 residues. Germline V CDR1 and CDR2: SGHRS, YFSETQ. The V end was cut by 0 bases, the J end by 3 bases, with 9 bases between. CDR3 nucleotide sequence: TGCGCCAGCAGCTTGGACAGGCCGGACTATGGCTACACCTTC. This sequence encodes CASSLDRPDYGYTF.

The chain recombines TRBV6-6 with TRBJ2-1; TRBD2 aligns across 11 bases. Germline values: CDR1 MNHNY, CDR2 SVGAGI (reference sequence). This CDR3 has 16 residues. V was pared by 9 bases and J by 5 bases, with 12 bases of the junction left unmatched. The CDR3 region is CARRPKLAGADNEQFF. The DNA for the CDR3 is TGTGCCAGAAGACCTAAACTAGCGGGAGCCGACAATGAGCAGTTCTTC.

The chain is built from TRBV3-1 (or the pseudogene TRBV3-2) and TRBJ2-1; 11 bases fit TRBD2. The CDR3 is 14 amino acids. CDR1 is LGHDT, CDR2 YNNKEL, per germline (reference sequence). The trim removed 6 bases at V and 6 bases at J, leaving 4 bases unmatched. CDR3 protein: CASSGTSGRNEQFF. The CDR3 region has the DNA TGTGCCAGCAGTGGGACTAGCGGTCGCAATGAGCAGTTCTTC.

This sequence joins TRBV6-5 and TRBJ2-2; unclear D gene. CDR3 length: 12 amino acids. Germline V CDR1 and CDR2: MNHEY, SVGAGI. The V end was cut by 4 bases, the J end by 5 bases, with 5 bases between. CDR3 amino acids: CASSFQTGELFF. The CDR3 DNA reads as TGTGCCAGCAGTTTTCAGACCGGGGAGCTGTTTTTT.

The chain links TRBV9 to TRBJ1-2; 8 bases fit TRBD1. The J segment lost 8 bases and the V segment lost 3 bases, leaving 6 bases of the junction unmatched. CDR3 length: 13 amino acids. Germline CDR1 is SGDLS and CDR2 is YYNGEE. The CDR3 sequence: CASSADRVKGYTF. CDR3 DNA: TGTGCCAGCAGCGCGGACAGGGTGAAGGGCTACACCTTC.

This chain uses TRBV7-9 with TRBJ1-2; no reliable D call. V lost 0 bases and J lost 8, with 16 bases in between. The germline CDR1 and CDR2 sequences are SEHNR and FQNEAQ (reference sequence). The CDR3 runs to 15 residues. CDR3: CASSLASYGVGGYTF. The CDR3 region has the DNA TGTGCCAGCAGCTTAGCCTCATACGGGGTGGGAGGCTACACCTTC.

As for this clone: Other DNA sequences in this sample translate to the same CDR3. The chain links TRBV7-8 to TRBJ2-2, with TRBD2 as a possible D gene (5 bases). V lost 4 bases and J lost 4, with 16 bases in between. The germline V gene has CDR1 SGHVS and CDR2 FQNEAQ. This CDR3 is 16 amino acids long. DNA of the CDR3: TGTGCCAGCAGCTCAGCGGTGGTCGGAGTCACCGGGGAGCTGTTTTTT. Translated, it gives CASSSAVVGVTGELFF.

The rearrangement links TRBV3-1 (or the pseudogene TRBV3-2) to TRBJ1-1, with 10 positions matching TRBD1. V dropped 6 bases and J dropped 1; count of bases not matched to a gene: 5. Germline V CDR1 and CDR2: LGHDT, YNNKEL (reference sequence). This CDR3 has 15 amino acids. The CDR3 loop is CASRGTGVRNTEAFF. The CDR3, as DNA: TGTGCCAGCAGGGGGACAGGGGTTAGGAACACTGAAGCTTTCTTT.

The chain is built from TRBV19 and TRBJ2-3, with D unresolved. V dropped 3 bases and J dropped 2 bases, with 12 bases sitting between them. This CDR3 contains 15 residues. Germline V gene data show CDR1 as LNHDA and CDR2 as SQIVND (reference sequence). The CDR3 coding sequence is TGTGCCAGTAGTATGTACTCCACTTTCACAGATACGCAGTATTTT. Translation: CASSMYSTFTDTQYF.

V and J are TRBV29-1 and TRBJ2-7; 10 bases align to TRBD2. Germline V gives CDR1 SQVTM, CDR2 ANQGSEA. The CDR3 runs 15 residues. Unmatched junction bases numbered 9, after V lost 1 base and J lost 6 bases. The DNA of the CDR3 is TGCAGCGTTGAAGGGACTAGCGGTTCTCCCTTCGAGCAGTACTTC. Translating gives CSVEGTSGSPFEQYF.

The CDR3 coding sequence is TGTGCCAGCAGTTCCTACAGTTCACCCCTCCACTTT. Its protein is CASSSYSSPLHF. The J gene is TRBJ1-6, the V gene TRBV27; the D is unclear. The CDR3 runs to 12 residues. The V gene's germline CDR1 is MNHEY and CDR2 SMNVEV (reference sequence). V was shortened by 4 bases and J by 9 bases, with 7 bases between the two germline ends.

The CDR3, as DNA: TGCGCCAGCAGCTTGGCCCAGGGGAAAAACTATGGCTACACCTTC. The encoded protein is CASSLAQGKNYGYTF. The V gene is TRBV5-1, the J gene TRBJ1-2; D is possibly TRBD1 (6 bases). This CDR3 is 15 amino acids long. Germline CDR1 and CDR2: SGHRS and YFSETQ. V shed 0 bases and J shed 2 bases, with 11 bases lying between them.

The V and J genes are TRBV6-5 and TRBJ1-2; 10 bases match TRBD1. After removal of 2 bases from V and 6 bases from J, the junction contained 9 bases not matched to a gene. Germline V gives CDR1 MNHEY, CDR2 SVGAGI. This CDR3 contains 16 residues. The CDR3 sequence: CASSYRLGQGDHGYTF. For the CDR3, the DNA is TGTGCCAGCAGTTACAGGCTAGGACAGGGGGACCATGGCTACACCTTC.

The chain recombines TRBV5-4 with TRBJ1-1; 7 nucleotides align to TRBD1. The CDR3 is 15 residues long. CDR1 is SGHNT and CDR2 is YYREEE in the germline V gene (reference sequence). J was trimmed by 7 bases and V by 4 bases; bases with no gene match: 13. Here the CDR3 reads CASSPTGTAGGEAFF. CDR3 sequence (DNA): TGTGCCAGCAGCCCAACCGGGACAGCCGGCGGTGAAGCTTTCTTT.

This chain joins TRBV5-8 and TRBJ2-1; 7 nucleotides align to TRBD1. V shed 0 bases and J 8 bases; nucleotides not matched to a gene: 5. CDR3 size: 14 residues. Germline CDR1 reads SGHTS; CDR2 reads YDEGEE. CDR3 residues: CASSLGQGEYEQFF. The DNA for the CDR3 is TGTGCCAGCAGCTTGGGACAGGGTGAATATGAGCAGTTCTTC.

This clone occurred a few times. J is TRBJ2-7 and V is TRBV5-4; D perhaps matches TRBD2 (5 bases). The CDR3 has 13 residues. Looked up from germline, CDR1 is SGHNT and CDR2 is YYREEE (reference sequence). V was trimmed by 0 bases and J by 3 bases, leaving 7 bases between them. This CDR3 reads CASSLGGDYEQYF. CDR3 coding DNA: TGTGCCAGCAGCTTGGGGGGAGACTACGAGCAGTACTTC. Supplemented by reference TRBV5-4 and TRBJ2-7, the full variable domain reads ETGVTQSPTHLIKTRGQQVTLRCSSQSGHNTVSWYQQALGQGPQFIFQYYREEENGRGNFPPRFSGLQFPNYSSELNVNALELDDSALYLCASSLGGDYEQYFGPGTRLTVT.

The rearrangement uses TRBV11-2 and TRBJ1-4; 8 nucleotides line up with TRBD1. J gave up 6 bases and V 5 bases, and 8 bases lay outside the gene matches. This CDR3 has 15 residues. CDR1 is SGHAT, CDR2 FQNNGV, per germline. CDR3 loop: CASSPTGQGYEKLFF. DNA for the CDR3: TGTGCCAGCAGCCCAACTGGACAGGGATATGAAAAACTGTTTTTT.

This chain links TRBV19 with TRBJ1-2; 11 nucleotides match TRBD1. V lost 4 bases and J lost 0; bases outside the gene matches: 7. Germline lookup yields CDR1 LNHDA and CDR2 SQIVND (reference sequence). The CDR3 has 17 amino acids. CDR3 loop: CASSTLPGQGANYGYTF. The DNA of the CDR3 is TGTGCCAGTAGTACCCTACCGGGACAGGGGGCTAACTATGGCTACACCTTC.

The chain links TRBV7-3 to TRBJ2-1; 8 bases are a match to TRBD2. The V gene's germline CDR1 is SGHTA and CDR2 FQGTGA. With 5 bases clipped from V and 7 bases from J, the junction kept 10 bases outside the gene matches. There are 15 residues in the CDR3. CDR3 residues: CASSGRGGRPNEQFF. CDR3 DNA sequence: TGTGCCAGCAGCGGCCGGGGGGGCCGGCCTAATGAGCAGTTCTTC.

The chain has TRBV27 and TRBJ2-3; D is possibly TRBD2 (5 bases). Per the germline V gene, CDR1 is MNHEY and CDR2 is SMNVEV (reference sequence). The CDR3 sequence is 15 residues long. V lost 5 bases to trimming and J lost 4 bases, with 16 bases between them. Written as DNA, the CDR3 is TGTGCCAGCAGTCGATCAGACTGGAGGTCAGATACGCAGTATTTT. Translated: CASSRSDWRSDTQYF.